These 16 T cell receptor beta chains were all obtained from the same sample, sequenced in a study of OX40 agonist ivuxolimab in advanced cancers. The data were produced by immunoSEQ multiplex PCR, yet TCRdb's version contains in-frame clones alone and is incomplete. The sample contains tens of thousands of clones, 85% to 90% of which appear only once. The input for sequencing was CD4+ or CD8+ T cells sorted from blood, taken in a trial of the OX40 agonist ivuxolimab. The receptors were sampled from an adult with an advanced solid tumor such as melanoma, head and neck, liver or kidney cancer.

The chain carries TRBV28 and TRBJ2-7; 12 bases agree with TRBD1. This CDR3 comprises 17 residues. The germline V gene has CDR1 MDHEN and CDR2 SYDVKM. Trimming cost V 4 bases and J 3 bases; bases outside gene matches: 10. As DNA, the CDR3 is TGTGCCAGCAGTTCCGGGACAGGGGGCAATGGCATCTACGAGCAGTACTTC. Translation: CASSSGTGGNGIYEQYF. The full variable domain, its missing parts supplied by reference TRBV28 and TRBJ2-7, is DVKVTQSSRYLVKRTGEKVFLECVQDMDHENMFWYRQDPGLGLRLIYFSYDVKMKEKGDIPEGYSVSREKKERFSLILESASTNQTSMYLCASSSGTGGNGIYEQYFGPGTRLTVT.

This clone was counted between two and nine times. V is TRBV28 and J is TRBJ2-7; unclear D gene. CDR1 and CDR2 (germline): MDHEN, SYDVKM. With 5 bases removed from V and 4 bases from J, the gap between germline ends came to 6 bases. CDR3 length: 11 residues. The CDR3 sequence is CASSNRYEQYF. In nucleotides, the CDR3 is TGTGCCAGCAGTAACAGATACGAGCAGTACTTC.

The V call is TRBV6-1, the J call TRBJ2-7; 11 bases line up with TRBD2. Trimming removed 5 bases from V and 7 bases from J; junction bases left unmatched: 10. Germline CDR1 reads MNHNS; CDR2 reads SASEGT. This CDR3 has 15 amino acids. The CDR3 nucleotides are TGTGCCAGCAGTCCAGAGCTAGCGGGAGGTCGTGAGCAGTACTTC. It is translated as CASSPELAGGREQYF.

By share, this clone counts as medium-sized. The chain couples TRBV27 to TRBJ2-7; D unresolved. Germline V gene sequence: CDR1 MNHEY, CDR2 SMNVEV (reference sequence). V lost 6 bases and J 5 bases, leaving 8 bases between the germline ends. The CDR3 is made up of 11 amino acids. CDR3 nucleotides: TGTGCCAGCAGGATGGTCGACGAGCAGTACTTC. Its translation is CASRMVDEQYF.

This clone has only one observation. The V and J genes are TRBV28 and TRBJ1-1; D perhaps matches TRBD1 (5 bases). Looked up from germline, CDR1 is MDHEN and CDR2 is SYDVKM. The CDR3 is 14 amino acids. The germline V and J ends were trimmed by 5 bases and 10 bases, with 20 bases remaining between them. The CDR3 coding sequence is TGTGCCAGCAGTATCCACCGGGACCCCGGACGAGCTTTCTTT. Protein sequence: CASSIHRDPGRAFF.

This clone was seen a few times. V is TRBV5-5 and J is TRBJ1-5; D perhaps matches TRBD1 (5 bases). Germline values: CDR1 SGHKS, CDR2 YYEKEE (reference sequence). CDR3 length: 15 residues. V lost 4 bases, J lost 4 bases, and 15 bases lay in between. The CDR3 DNA reads TGTGCCAGCAGCACTCTTCCAGGGCGTAATCAGCCCCAGCATTTT. This encodes CASSTLPGRNQPQHF.

This sequence joins TRBV5-1 and TRBJ1-4; TRBD1 is a possible D gene (6 bases). Germline V gives CDR1 SGHRS, CDR2 YFSETQ. V was shortened by 0 bases and J by 3 bases, with 9 bases between the two germline ends. The CDR3 contains 15 residues. CDR3 protein: CASSLVPGANEKLFF. The DNA for the CDR3 is TGCGCCAGCAGCTTGGTTCCAGGGGCTAATGAAAAACTGTTTTTT.

The chain has TRBV6-1 and TRBJ2-5, with D tentatively TRBD1 or TRBD2 (7 bases each). V dropped 9 bases and J dropped 4 bases, with 18 bases sitting between them. Germline values: CDR1 MNHNS, CDR2 SASEGT. This CDR3 contains 14 residues. The CDR3 sequence is CASKRGGGRETQYF. For the CDR3, the DNA is TGTGCCAGTAAAAGGGGAGGGGGCAGAGAGACCCAGTACTTC.

This rearrangement joins TRBV11-2 to TRBJ2-7, with 7 bases that match TRBD1. Germline lookup yields CDR1 SGHAT and CDR2 FQNNGV. After removal of 5 bases from V and 3 bases from J, the junction contained 7 bases not matched to a gene. The CDR3 runs to 14 residues. The CDR3 nucleotides read TGTGCCAGCAGCCAGCGGACAGGCGACTACGAGCAGTACTTC. Encoded protein: CASSQRTGDYEQYF.

The J gene is TRBJ1-1, the V gene TRBV7-9; D gene ambiguous. Between the trimmed V and J ends, which lost 5 bases and 4 bases, there was a span of 14 bases. The CDR3 consists of 14 residues. Germline CDR1 reads SEHNR; CDR2 reads FQNEAQ (reference sequence). CDR3 sequence: CASSPLAGGTEAFF. The CDR3 region has the DNA TGTGCCAGCAGCCCCCTGGCCGGAGGCACTGAAGCTTTCTTT.

The V call is TRBV4-1, the J call TRBJ1-6; D is ambiguous. CDR3 length equals 14 residues. Germline V gene data show CDR1 as MGHRA and CDR2 as YSYEKL. Trimming took 0 bases from V and 8 from J, leaving 8 bases between them. CDR3 sequence reads: CASSQDGADSPLHF. As DNA, the CDR3 is TGCGCCAGCAGCCAAGACGGAGCGGATTCACCCCTCCACTTT.

V usage is TRBV7-3 and J usage is TRBJ2-1, with 9 bases lining up with TRBD2. Germline V gene sequence: CDR1 SGHTA, CDR2 FQGTGA. CDR3 length: 14 amino acids. The trim removed 2 bases at V and 13 bases at J, leaving 9 bases unmatched. The CDR3 sequence: CASSLLAGNSLQFF. CDR3 bases: TGTGCCAGCAGCTTACTAGCGGGGAATTCACTACAGTTCTTC.

The J gene is TRBJ2-3, the V gene TRBV9; TRBD2 matches at 15 bases. The CDR3 loop spans 18 amino acids. The V gene's germline CDR1 is SGDLS and CDR2 YYNGEE. V lost 3 bases to trimming and J lost 4 bases; unmatched junction nucleotides: 9. Written as DNA, the CDR3 is TGTGCCAGCAGCGCGGGACTAGCGGGAGGCTTCGGTGCAGATACGCAGTATTTT. Its translation is CASSAGLAGGFGADTQYF.

The V gene is TRBV19, the J gene TRBJ2-7; tentatively, D is TRBD1 (5 bases). The CDR3 is made up of 15 amino acids. V gave up 3 bases and J gave up 8 bases, with 20 bases separating them. Germline V gene sequence: CDR1 LNHDA, CDR2 SQIVND (reference sequence). The CDR3 bases are TGTGCCAGTAGTATTGGTAGGGGCGACACTACGCAGCAGTACTTC. Translation gives CASSIGRGDTTQQYF.

The V and J genes are TRBV21-1 and TRBJ2-4; the table assigns TRBD1, which was not confirmed against the DNA. TRBV21-1 is tagged as a pseudogene. There are 21 residues in the CDR3. The CDR3 loop reads CASSKEREGQGKIEAKNIQYF. CDR3 sequence (DNA): TGTGCCAGCAGCAAAGAACGGGAAGGACAGGGGAAAATAGAAGCCAAAAACATTCAGTACTTC.

J is TRBJ2-7 and V is TRBV11-2, with 7 bases that match TRBD2. CDR3 length: 13 amino acids. The germline gives CDR1 SGHAT, CDR2 FQNNGV. V shed 3 bases, J shed 1 base, and the junction held 0 bases outside the gene matches. The CDR3 DNA reads as TGTGCCAGCAGCTTTAGCGGGTCCTACGAGCAGTACTTC. Translated: CASSFSGSYEQYF.